The sequence of this T cell receptor (beta chain) was determined in a study of Ad26.COV2.S vaccination and SARS-CoV-2 variants. Sequencing used immunoSEQ multiplex PCR; TCRdb keeps in-frame clones, though not all of them. Of around 300,000 clones listed, roughly 91% are singletons. Noted treatment: some 20 received Ad26.COV2.S at low or high dose, single or two shots; about five received placebo; per-sample allocation not given. Day 63 after the first injection of vaccine or placebo was the sampling time. This CDR3 has 14 amino acids. The germline V and J ends were trimmed by 8 bases and 0 bases, with 13 bases remaining between them. Germline V gene lookup returns CDR1 MDHEN and CDR2 SYDVKM.

This rearrangement joins TRBV28 to TRBJ1-1; TRBD1 might be the D (6 bases). The receptor's source is a person between 18 and 65 years old who received the Ad26.COV2.S COVID-19 vaccine or a placebo. The material was peripheral blood, obtained in a trial of Ad26.COV2.S vaccine versus placebo. This chain's CDR3 is CASGVGGMNTEAFF. In DNA form, the CDR3 reads TGTGCCAGCGGCGTAGGGGGGATGAACACTGAAGCTTTCTTT.